This T cell receptor (beta chain) was profiled in a study of naive and memory T cell subsets. Notes on the study in general: TCR transcript changes with activation or differentiation may affect this RNA method.

Germline V lookup: CDR1 MNHEY, CDR2 SVGEGT. V trimming: 2 bases; J trimming: 8 bases; junction bases outside the gene matches: 15. CDR3 length: 16 amino acids. This clonotype is labeled medium-sized. As yet, its antigen is unknown. The treatment is: skin biopsy from PPD injection site in Mantoux-positive individual. TCR cDNA received a 3' ligated oligonucleotide that carried a UMI. Skin biopsies came from PPD injection sites in Mantoux-positive individuals. Unsorted total RNA, roughly 1 to 1,100 ng, was DNase treated before reverse transcription. The SP2 primer and nested alpha and beta constant region primers amplified ligated cDNA in four rounds. Alpha and beta constant region primers primed reverse transcription for blood and skin samples. MiXCR was run by TCRdb on the UMI-ligation and nested PCR reads, yielding one entry per CDR3 protein. The table lists 20,000 to 25,000 distinct CDR3 sequences, 6% of them singletons, with 6.2% in the top ten.

This TCR was sampled from an adult in good health. The gene calls are TRBV6-2 or TRBV6-3 and TRBJ2-7; 7 nucleotides agree with TRBD1. The material was skin, obtained from a tuberculin skin test site. This CDR3 reads CASSYPSRDSYLKQYF. CDR3 bases: TGTGCCAGCAGTTACCCGAGCCGGGACAGCTACTTGAAGCAGTACTTC.